These 4 T cell receptor beta chains originate from one sample sequenced in a study of blood T cell repertoires in COVID-19. Some clones are missing from TCRdb's copy, which holds only in-frame ones; the method was immunoSEQ multiplex PCR. Of 200,000 to 250,000 clones detected, roughly 92% appear once; the ten largest clones hold 0.75% to 1%. The specimen was peripheral blood. The origin of the receptors is a man in his 60s with COVID-19, enrolled during active disease.

The CDR3 sequence is CASSIGHSRAYTDTQYF. For the CDR3, the DNA is TGTGCCAGTAGTATAGGACACTCGAGGGCCTACACAGATACGCAGTATTTT. The chain is built from TRBV19 and TRBJ2-3; weak D call: TRBD2 (5 bases). CDR3 length equals 17 residues. V dropped 1 base and J dropped 2 bases, with 16 bases sitting between them. From germline, CDR1 is LNHDA and CDR2 SQIVND (reference sequence).

The chain employs TRBV30 and TRBJ2-1, with unresolved D. This CDR3 is built from 13 residues. The germline V gene has CDR1 GTSNPN and CDR2 SVGIG (reference sequence). V dropped 1 base and J dropped 4 bases, with 8 bases sitting between them. The CDR3 reads CAWSEGAYNEQFF. DNA of the CDR3: TGTGCCTGGAGTGAAGGAGCTTACAATGAGCAGTTCTTC.

CDR3 nucleotide sequence: TGCAGTGCTAGTTCTGCCCGGGACAGGGTAACCTACGAGCAGTACTTC. Translation: CSASSARDRVTYEQYF. The chain combines TRBV20-1 with TRBJ2-7, with 9 positions matching TRBD1. This CDR3 spans 16 amino acids. The V gene's germline CDR1 is DFQATT and CDR2 SNEGSKA (reference sequence). V lost 3 bases to trimming and J lost 2 bases; unmatched junction nucleotides: 11.

This chain joins TRBV6-5 and TRBJ2-7, with a possible D match to TRBD1 (6 bases). The CDR3 covers 13 residues. Trimming cost V 7 bases and J 3 bases, with 13 bases left between them. Germline V CDR1 and CDR2: MNHEY, SVGAGI. Here the CDR3 reads CASTRDTLYEQYF. CDR3 nucleotide sequence: TGTGCCAGCACCCGGGACACTCTCTACGAGCAGTACTTC.